The 19 T cell receptor beta chains reported below all come from one sample, sequenced in a study of shared clonotypes between healthy human individuals. Repertoires were generated with immunoSEQ multiplex PCR, while TCRdb's copy carries only in-frame clones and drops some. The table has about 380,000 clones, 90% to 98% seen once. The sample taken for sequencing was memory CD8+ T cells sorted from blood. Subset reported: CD45RO+ cells pooled with CCR7-negative TemRA cells. These receptors were taken from a man aged 30 to 39 in good health.

This chain connects TRBV21-1 to TRBJ2-5; the D call TRBD1 from the table was never checked on the DNA. TRBV21-1 is a pseudogene. This CDR3 spans 13 amino acids. In DNA form, the CDR3 reads TGTGCCAGCAGCAAATCAGCAGGGAAGACCCAGTACTTC. Protein sequence: CASSKSAGKTQYF.

The CDR3 here is CASRLSSQGTGAIYNEQFF. The CDR3 DNA is TGCGCCAGCAGACTTAGTTCTCAGGGGACAGGGGCGATCTACAATGAGCAGTTCTTC. V and J are TRBV4-1 and TRBJ2-1, with TRBD1 matching 10 bases. Trimming removed 6 bases from V and 3 bases from J; junction bases left unmatched: 17. This CDR3 is 19 amino acids long. Germline CDR1 reads MGHRA; CDR2 reads YSYEKL.

The V call is TRBV11-1, the J call TRBJ1-1, with a possible D match to TRBD1 (6 bases). Trimming cost V 3 bases and J 0 bases, with 8 bases left between them. The CDR3 runs 14 residues. Germline V gene lookup returns CDR1 SGHAT and CDR2 FQDESV (reference sequence). As DNA, the CDR3 is TGTGCCAGCAGCTTTACAGGGTTGAACACTGAAGCTTTCTTT. Translating it yields CASSFTGLNTEAFF.

V gene TRBV30 combines with J gene TRBJ1-1; D gene unclear. The V and J ends lost 0 bases and 0 bases respectively, with 5 bases between them. The CDR3 is 13 amino acids. Germline V gene lookup returns CDR1 GTSNPN and CDR2 SVGIG (reference sequence). CDR3 amino acids: CAWSVRLNTEAFF. Written as DNA, the CDR3 is TGTGCCTGGAGTGTTCGGCTGAACACTGAAGCTTTCTTT.

V gene TRBV11-2 combines with J gene TRBJ2-3; 8 positions agree with TRBD2. Germline V lookup: CDR1 SGHAT, CDR2 FQNNGV. This CDR3 comprises 15 residues. V trimming: 8 bases; J trimming: 4 bases; junction bases outside the gene matches: 11. The CDR3 DNA reads TGTGCCAGCGGAACCGGGACTAGGAGATCAGATACGCAGTATTTT. Residues: CASGTGTRRSDTQYF.

J is TRBJ2-2 and V is TRBV6-4, with 9 bases identical to TRBD2. CDR3 size: 15 residues. Germline CDR1 is MRHNA and CDR2 is SNTAGT. With 7 bases clipped from V and 5 bases from J, the junction kept 8 bases outside the gene matches. Here the CDR3 reads CASTPGTSGTGELFF. The CDR3 DNA is TGTGCCAGCACTCCCGGAACTAGCGGGACCGGGGAGCTGTTTTTT.

V and J are TRBV7-9 and TRBJ2-5, with a possible D match to TRBD2 (5 bases). The CDR3 length is 14 residues. V dropped 6 bases and J dropped 1 base, with 12 bases sitting between them. Germline V CDR1 and CDR2: SEHNR, FQNEAQ (reference sequence). CDR3 protein: CASRERRSQETQYF. Here the CDR3 DNA reads TGTGCCAGCAGGGAAAGGAGGTCCCAAGAGACCCAGTACTTC. Supplemented by reference TRBV7-9 and TRBJ2-5, the full variable domain reads DTGVSQNPRHKITKRGQNVTFRCDPISEHNRLYWYRQTLGQGPEFLTYFQNEAQLEKSRLLSDRFSAERPKGSFSTLEIQRTEQGDSAMYLCASRERRSQETQYFGPGTRLLVL.

This rearrangement joins TRBV27 to TRBJ2-7; 10 positions match TRBD2. The V segment lost 5 bases and the J segment 7 bases; nucleotides outside the gene matches: 8. The germline V gene encodes CDR1 MNHEY and CDR2 SMNVEV (reference sequence). The CDR3 is 14 amino acids. The CDR3 DNA follows: TGTGCCAGCAGTCCACTGGGACTAGCGTTGGAGCAGTACTTC. Translation: CASSPLGLALEQYF.

In DNA, the CDR3 is TGTGCCAGTAGTATGGGCAGGGGGCGCCCCTACGAGCAGTACTTC. This encodes CASSMGRGRPYEQYF. The chain has TRBV19 and TRBJ2-7, with TRBD1 matching 8 bases. The length of the CDR3 is 15 residues. CDR1 and CDR2 (germline): LNHDA, SQIVND (reference sequence). Trimming cost V 3 bases and J 2 bases; bases outside gene matches: 6.

With regard to this clone: The same CDR3 is also encoded by other DNA sequences in this sample. The chain carries TRBV21-1 and TRBJ2-1; whether TRBD2, the table's D call, matches the DNA was not checked. TRBV21-1 is annotated as a pseudogene. CDR3 length: 16 residues. CDR3 residues: CASSKGTSGSYNEQFF. The CDR3 nucleotides are TGTGCCAGCAGCAAAGGGACTAGCGGGTCCTACAATGAGCAGTTCTTC.

The table lists this clone with a count of one. The V call is TRBV7-9, the J call TRBJ1-2; tentative D call: TRBD1 (5 bases). This CDR3 is 13 amino acids long. Germline V gene data show CDR1 as SEHNR and CDR2 as FQNEAQ (reference sequence). V was pared by 1 base and J by 2 bases, with 5 bases between. The chain's CDR3 is CASSLGQNYGYTF. The CDR3 coding sequence is TGTGCCAGCAGCTTAGGACAGAACTATGGCTACACCTTC.

This clone was recorded once. The J gene is TRBJ2-5, the V gene TRBV5-1; D may be TRBD1 (5 bases). V lost 5 bases, J lost 1 base, and 9 bases lay in between. This CDR3 is built from 13 residues. The V gene's germline CDR1 is SGHRS and CDR2 YFSETQ. The CDR3 DNA sequence: TGCGCCAGCAGATCGACAGCCCAAGAGACCCAGTACTTC. This codes for CASRSTAQETQYF.

V is TRBV5-4 and J is TRBJ2-1; D is unclear. The CDR3 consists of 15 residues. CDR1 is SGHNT and CDR2 is YYREEE in the germline V gene (reference sequence). The V end lost 0 bases, the J end lost 3 bases, and 10 bases lay between the germline ends. The CDR3 here is CASSLDVSFYNEQFF. For the CDR3, the DNA is TGTGCCAGCAGCTTGGATGTTAGTTTCTACAATGAGCAGTTCTTC. The variable domain in full, completed from reference TRBV5-4 and TRBJ2-1, reads ETGVTQSPTHLIKTRGQQVTLRCSSQSGHNTVSWYQQALGQGPQFIFQYYREEENGRGNFPPRFSGLQFPNYSSELNVNALELDDSALYLCASSLDVSFYNEQFFGPGTRLTVL.

The chain has TRBV19 and TRBJ1-2, with D hard to call. The CDR3 is 13 residues long. Germline lookup yields CDR1 LNHDA and CDR2 SQIVND (reference sequence). Trimming pared 3 bases from V and 4 bases from J, leaving 9 bases between. The CDR3 DNA is TGTGCCAGTAGTATCAGGTGGGGCTATGGCTACACCTTC. Protein product: CASSIRWGYGYTF.

CDR3 coding DNA: TGCGCCAGCAGCGCTGACGGGAGGAAGGAGACCCAGTACTTC. Amino acid sequence: CASSADGRKETQYF. V is TRBV5-1 and J is TRBJ2-5; 7 bases map to TRBD2. The trim removed 4 bases at V and 5 bases at J, leaving 8 bases unmatched. Germline-derived CDR1 and CDR2 are SGHRS and YFSETQ. The CDR3 has 14 amino acids.

This clone was recorded only once. This chain joins TRBV7-9 and TRBJ2-7; D is perhaps TRBD1 or TRBD2 (5 bases each). The V end was cut by 5 bases, the J end by 4 bases, with 9 bases between. This CDR3 is 12 amino acids long. Germline loops: CDR1 SEHNR, CDR2 FQNEAQ (reference sequence). The CDR3 here is CASSHRTYEQYF. CDR3 bases: TGTGCCAGCAGCCACAGGACTTACGAGCAGTACTTC.

The genes are TRBV7-8 and TRBJ2-7; TRBD2 matches at 13 bases. The CDR3 consists of 17 residues. V shed 2 bases, J shed 2 bases, and the junction held 6 bases outside the gene matches. Germline-derived CDR1 and CDR2 are SGHVS and FQNEAQ. CDR3 loop: CASSLTSGRARPYEQYF. The CDR3 DNA reads as TGTGCCAGCAGCTTAACTAGCGGGAGGGCCCGACCCTACGAGCAGTACTTC.

This clone was recorded once. V gene TRBV19 combines with J gene TRBJ2-2; TRBD1 might be the D (6 bases). CDR3 size: 12 residues. V was pared by 1 base and J by 9 bases, with 6 bases between. CDR1 and CDR2 (germline): LNHDA, SQIVND (reference sequence). The CDR3 loop reads CASSIGDRELFF. CDR3 nucleotides: TGTGCCAGTAGTATAGGGGACAGGGAGCTGTTTTTT.

In this sample, this clone turned up once. V gene TRBV5-5 combines with J gene TRBJ2-7; the D gene is possibly TRBD1 (6 bases). Germline CDR1 SGHKS, CDR2 YYEKEE (reference sequence). Trimming shortened V by 1 base and J by 7 bases, and 15 bases separated the two germline ends. The CDR3 runs 14 residues. CDR3 amino acids: CASSLFQGIREQYF. DNA for the CDR3: TGTGCCAGCAGCTTGTTTCAGGGGATAAGGGAGCAGTACTTC.